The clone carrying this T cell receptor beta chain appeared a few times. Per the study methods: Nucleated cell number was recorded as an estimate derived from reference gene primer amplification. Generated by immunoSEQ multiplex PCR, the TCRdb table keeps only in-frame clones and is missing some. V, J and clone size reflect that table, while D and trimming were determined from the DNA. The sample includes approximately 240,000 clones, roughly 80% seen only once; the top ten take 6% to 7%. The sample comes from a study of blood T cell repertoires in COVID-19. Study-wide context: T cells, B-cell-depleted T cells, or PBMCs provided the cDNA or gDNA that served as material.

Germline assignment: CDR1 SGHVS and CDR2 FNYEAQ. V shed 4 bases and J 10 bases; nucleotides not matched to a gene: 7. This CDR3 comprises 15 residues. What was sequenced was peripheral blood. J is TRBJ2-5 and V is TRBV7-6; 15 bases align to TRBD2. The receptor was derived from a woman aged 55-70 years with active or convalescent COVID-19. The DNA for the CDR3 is TGTGCCAGCAGCTATACCGGACTAGCGGGAGGGGACCAGTACTTC. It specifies CASSYTGLAGGDQYF.